The present TCR beta chain was sequenced within a study of T cell changes during pregnancy in multiple sclerosis. In germline, CDR1 is KGHSH, CDR2 LQKENI. CDR3 size: 15 residues. Trimming pared 2 bases from V and 6 bases from J, leaving 14 bases between. Clones were sequenced by immunoSEQ multiplex PCR, and TCRdb holds only the in-frame ones, with some missing. The data show around 40,000 clones, 90% seen once. The material sequenced was CD4+ T cells from peripheral blood mononuclear cells, taken in the first trimester of pregnancy. This TCR was recovered from a female donor in good health, enrolled as a control in a pregnancy study. V gene TRBV18 combines with J gene TRBJ1-5; D is undetermined. This chain's CDR3 is CASSPVEGFGQPQHF. The CDR3 DNA reads TGTGCCAGCTCACCAGTGGAGGGCTTTGGTCAGCCCCAGCATTTT.